The clone carrying this T cell receptor beta chain was found a few times. Profiling relied on immunoSEQ multiplex PCR, and the TCRdb table lists in-frame clones only, not all of them. Of around 67,000 clones in the sample, 90% were seen once. The data were taken from a study of T cells in localized non-small cell lung cancer. CDR1 and CDR2 (germline): SGHRS, YFSETQ. The CDR3 spans 14 residues. Trimming pared 1 base from V and 1 base from J, leaving 5 bases between. The genes are TRBV5-1 and TRBJ2-2, with D unclear. This receptor was identified in a woman aged 35 to 70 with stage I lung adenocarcinoma. The material sequenced was peripheral blood, taken before any cancer treatment. The CDR3 here is CASSLQQNTGELFF. CDR3 in DNA: TGCGCCAGCAGCTTGCAACAGAACACCGGGGAGCTGTTTTTT.